The rows below give T cell receptor beta chains drawn from one sample of a study of shared clonotypes between healthy human individuals. Repertoires were generated with immunoSEQ multiplex PCR, while TCRdb's copy carries only in-frame clones and drops some. The sample carries hundreds of thousands of clones, around 78% recorded once. The sequencing input was PBMCs. These receptors were obtained from a woman between 40 and 55 years old in good health. Some clones in this sample may be carry-over from other donors' samples. Both conserved end residues are part of each CDR3. A D gene is named only where the DNA matches it firmly. Some rows mark clone size as missing; the rest say once, few, many or name a class of expanded clone.

V gene,clone size,D gene,J gene,CDR3 protein,CDR3 DNA
TRBV4-2,NA,TRBD1,TRBJ1-1,CASSPTQGQGDTEAFF,TGTGCCAGCAGCCCTACTCAAGGACAGGGTGACACTGAAGCTTTCTTT
TRBV18,NA,TRBD1,TRBJ2-1,CASSQPGQGPYNEQFF,TGTGCCAGCTCACAACCGGGACAGGGACCCTACAATGAGCAGTTCTTC
TRBV28,NA,NA,TRBJ1-6,CASSWIVLYNSPLHF,TGTGCCAGCAGTTGGATAGTCCTCTATAATTCACCCCTCCACTTT
TRBV2,NA,NA,TRBJ2-4,CASSVDSTDLRNIQYF,TGTGCCAGCAGTGTTGACAGTACAGACCTGAGAAACATTCAGTACTTC
TRBV7-9,NA,NA,TRBJ2-7,CASSHRDTLSYEQYF,TGTGCCAGCAGCCACCGGGACACCCTCTCCTACGAGCAGTACTTC
TRBV28,NA,NA,TRBJ2-1,CASSLLSNEQFF,TGTGCCAGCAGTTTATTATCCAATGAGCAGTTCTTC
TRBV6-5,NA,TRBD2,TRBJ2-1,CASSSWGGPSNEQFF,TGTGCCAGCAGTTCTTGGGGAGGGCCTAGTAATGAGCAGTTCTTC
TRBV5-4,NA,TRBD2,TRBJ2-7,CASSRLALPYEQYF,TGTGCCAGCAGCCGACTAGCCCTACCCTACGAGCAGTACTTC
TRBV28,NA,TRBD2,TRBJ2-1,CASSGGTSTNEQFF,TGTGCCAGCAGTGGGGGGACTAGTACCAATGAGCAGTTCTTC
TRBV2,NA,TRBD2,TRBJ2-3,CASSNSGRTDTQYF,TGTGCCAGCAGCAACAGCGGGAGGACAGATACGCAGTATTTT
TRBV14,NA,TRBD2,TRBJ2-7,CASSQGGGYEQYF,TGTGCCAGCAGCCAAGGGGGAGGGTACGAGCAGTACTTC
TRBV5-4,NA,NA,TRBJ2-1,CASSASGSYNEQFF,TGTGCCAGCAGCGCTAGTGGTTCCTACAATGAGCAGTTCTTC
TRBV30,many,NA,TRBJ1-1,CAWSASLTSTLGTEAFF,TGTGCCTGGAGCGCCAGTCTTACCTCAACCTTGGGCACTGAAGCTTTCTTT
TRBV28,NA,NA,TRBJ1-5,CASSSARTDQDSNQPQHF,TGTGCCAGCAGTTCAGCCAGGACGGATCAAGATAGCAATCAGCCCCAGCATTTT
TRBV28,NA,TRBD2,TRBJ2-3,CASMGLAESGYTQYF,TGTGCCAGCATGGGGCTAGCGGAGAGCGGGTATACGCAGTATTTT
TRBV10-3,once,NA,TRBJ2-3,CAISGPAVSTDTQYF,TGTGCCATCAGTGGGCCAGCGGTTAGCACAGATACGCAGTATTTT
TRBV4-3,NA,TRBD1,TRBJ2-3,CASSQQGAGDTQYF,TGCGCCAGCAGCCAGCAGGGGGCTGGGGATACGCAGTATTTT
TRBV7-8,few,TRBD1,TRBJ2-1,CASSSDGTGKFF,TGTGCCAGCAGCTCCGACGGGACAGGGAAGTTCTTC
TRBV29-1,NA,NA,TRBJ2-1,CSMFGASSYNEQFF,TGCAGCATGTTTGGGGCGTCCTCCTACAATGAGCAGTTCTTC
TRBV28,NA,TRBD1,TRBJ1-4,CASSLQGQGSSTNEKLFF,TGTGCCAGCAGTTTACAGGGACAGGGGTCCTCAACTAATGAAAAACTGTTTTTT
TRBV4-3,NA,TRBD1,TRBJ2-7,CASSPGTGGSYEQYF,TGCGCCAGCAGTCCCGGGACAGGGGGGTCCTACGAGCAGTACTTC
TRBV27,NA,TRBD1,TRBJ1-5,CASSLSQTGGGLNQPQHF,TGTGCCAGCAGTTTATCGCAGACAGGGGGAGGCCTCAATCAGCCCCAGCATTTT
TRBV28,NA,TRBD2,TRBJ2-3,CASSPPGVLAGAGDTQYF,TGTGCCAGCAGTCCCCCCGGAGTCCTAGCGGGAGCAGGAGATACGCAGTATTTT
TRBV7-2,NA,TRBD2,TRBJ2-7,CASSHTSGSYEQYF,TGTGCCAGCAGCCACACTAGCGGGAGCTACGAGCAGTACTTC
TRBV28,NA,NA,TRBJ2-5,CASSAASYQETQYF,TGTGCCAGCAGTGCAGCATCGTACCAAGAGACCCAGTACTTC
TRBV19,NA,TRBD1,TRBJ2-5,CASSRTGLTQETQYF,TGTGCCAGTAGTCGGACAGGACTTACTCAAGAGACCCAGTACTTC
TRBV11-2,NA,NA,TRBJ2-7,CASSLSRVYYEQYF,TGTGCCAGCAGCTTATCCCGGGTATACTACGAGCAGTACTTC
TRBV19,NA,TRBD2,TRBJ2-1,CASSILAGEYSEQFF,TGTGCCAGTAGTATTCTAGCGGGAGAGTATAGTGAGCAGTTCTTC
TRBV13,NA,TRBD1,TRBJ2-1,CASSLAPGQGGNEQFF,TGTGCCAGCAGCTTAGCCCCGGGACAGGGGGGCAATGAGCAGTTCTTC
TRBV14,NA,NA,TRBJ2-1,CASSQENYNEQFF,TGTGCCAGCAGCCAAGAAAATTACAATGAGCAGTTCTTC
TRBV6-6,few,TRBD2,TRBJ2-7,CASGWTSSYEQYF,TGTGCCAGCGGCTGGACTAGTTCCTACGAGCAGTACTTC
TRBV5-4,NA,NA,TRBJ2-7,CASTDSYEQYF,TGTGCCAGCACCGACTCCTACGAGCAGTACTTC
TRBV19,NA,TRBD2,TRBJ2-7,CASSERGRNSYEQYF,TGTGCCAGCTCCGAGCGGGGACGGAACTCCTACGAGCAGTACTTC
TRBV7-9,NA,TRBD2,TRBJ2-7,CASSLVPLAGGGEQYF,TGTGCCAGCAGCTTAGTTCCTTTGGCGGGAGGCGGCGAGCAGTACTTC
TRBV11-3,NA,NA,TRBJ2-1,CASSLGLYNEQFF,TGTGCCAGCTCTTTGGGGCTTTACAATGAGCAGTTCTTC
TRBV6-8,NA,TRBD1,TRBJ2-7,CASSCLTGPYEQYF,TGTGCCAGCAGTTGCCTGACAGGGCCCTACGAGCAGTACTTC
TRBV7-8,NA,TRBD1,TRBJ1-5,CASSRQGARSNQPQHF,TGTGCCAGCAGCAGGCAGGGGGCGAGGAGCAATCAGCCCCAGCATTTT
TRBV5-1,many,NA,TRBJ1-1,CASSLAGGYTEAFF,TGCGCCAGCAGCTTGGCGGGGGGCTACACTGAAGCTTTCTTT
TRBV6-6,NA,NA,TRBJ1-2,CASSTGYGYTF,TGTGCCAGCAGCACAGGGTATGGCTACACCTTC
TRBV15,few,NA,TRBJ2-3,CATSRGYDRDSDTQYF,TGTGCCACCAGCAGAGGCTATGACAGGGACTCAGATACGCAGTATTTT
TRBV30,few,NA,TRBJ2-2,CAWSSGPNTGELFF,TGTGCCTGGAGTAGCGGGCCCAACACCGGGGAGCTGTTTTTT
TRBV2,NA,TRBD2,TRBJ2-1,CASSDSGLAGNEQFF,TGTGCCAGCAGCGATTCGGGACTAGCGGGCAATGAGCAGTTCTTC
TRBV18,NA,NA,TRBJ1-1,CASSLGRDTREAFF,TGTGCCAGCTCACTCGGGAGAGACACCCGAGAAGCTTTCTTT
TRBV7-3,few,TRBD1,TRBJ2-2,CASSPMNTGAPTGELFF,TGTGCCAGCAGCCCTATGAATACAGGGGCTCCCACCGGGGAGCTGTTTTTT
TRBV30,NA,NA,TRBJ2-7,CAWSRVGEQYF,TGTGCCTGGAGTAGGGTGGGGGAGCAGTACTTC
TRBV29-1,NA,NA,TRBJ2-5,CSAEYRQETQYF,TGCAGCGCTGAATACAGACAAGAGACCCAGTACTTC
TRBV18,NA,NA,TRBJ2-1,CASSRDPQGQFF,TGTGCCAGCTCACGGGACCCTCAAGGGCAGTTCTTC
TRBV10-3,NA,TRBD1,TRBJ1-4,CATTGDKPNEKLFF,TGTGCCACAACAGGGGACAAGCCTAATGAAAAACTGTTTTTT
TRBV6-5,NA,NA,TRBJ1-1,CASSYRGDTEAFF,TGTGCCAGCAGTTACAGGGGGGACACTGAAGCTTTCTTT
TRBV10-3,NA,NA,TRBJ1-2,CAISDSAGYSNYGYTF,TGTGCCATCAGTGATTCCGCAGGGTACAGCAACTATGGCTACACCTTC
TRBV6-5,NA,NA,TRBJ1-2,CASSFYRDGYGYTF,TGTGCCAGCAGTTTCTACCGGGACGGCTATGGCTACACCTTC
TRBV30,NA,NA,TRBJ2-5,CAWSSKGWETQYF,TGTGCCTGGAGTTCCAAGGGTTGGGAGACCCAGTACTTC
TRBV7-9,NA,NA,TRBJ2-1,CASSLSRSSYNEQFF,TGTGCCAGCAGCTTATCTCGGAGCTCCTACAATGAGCAGTTCTTC
TRBV9,NA,NA,TRBJ2-1,CASSRRDWSYNEQFF,TGTGCCAGCAGCCGCCGGGACTGGTCCTACAATGAGCAGTTCTTC
TRBV30,NA,NA,TRBJ1-1,CAWNEGKKPEAFF,TGTGCCTGGAATGAAGGGAAGAAACCTGAAGCTTTCTTT
TRBV6-6,NA,NA,TRBJ2-1,CASSLYNEQFF,TGTGCCAGCAGTTTGTACAATGAGCAGTTCTTC
TRBV5-1,few,NA,TRBJ2-1,CASSLTSRRDEQFF,TGCGCCAGCAGCTTGACTAGCCGTCGGGATGAGCAGTTCTTC
TRBV11-2,many,TRBD1,TRBJ2-5,CASSTPTGGRETQYF,TGTGCCAGCAGCACACCGACAGGGGGCAGGGAGACCCAGTACTTC
TRBV4-1,few,NA,TRBJ1-4,CASSQVSSGPPSLREKLFF,TGCGCCAGCAGCCAAGTGTCGTCGGGACCTCCGAGCCTCAGGGAAAAACTGTTTTTT
TRBV7-3,NA,NA,TRBJ1-3,CASSPAAGNTIYF,TGTGCCAGCAGCCCCGCGGCTGGAAACACCATATATTTT